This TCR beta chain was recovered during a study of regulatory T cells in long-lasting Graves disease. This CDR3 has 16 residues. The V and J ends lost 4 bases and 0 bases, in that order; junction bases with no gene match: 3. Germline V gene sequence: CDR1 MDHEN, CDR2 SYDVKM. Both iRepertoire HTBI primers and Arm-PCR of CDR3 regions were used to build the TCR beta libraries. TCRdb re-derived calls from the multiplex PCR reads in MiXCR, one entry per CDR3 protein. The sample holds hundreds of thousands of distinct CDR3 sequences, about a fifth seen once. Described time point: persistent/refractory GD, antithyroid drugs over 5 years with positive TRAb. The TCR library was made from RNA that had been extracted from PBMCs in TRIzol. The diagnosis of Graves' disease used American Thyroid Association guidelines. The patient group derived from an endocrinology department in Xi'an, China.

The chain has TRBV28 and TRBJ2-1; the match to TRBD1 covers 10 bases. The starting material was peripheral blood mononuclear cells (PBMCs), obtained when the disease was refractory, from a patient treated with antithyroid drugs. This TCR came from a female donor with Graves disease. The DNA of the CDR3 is TGTGCCAGCAGTTCGACAGGGGGCCGCTCCTACAATGAGCAGTTCTTC. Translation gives CASSSTGGRSYNEQFF.